The entry below gives a single TCR beta chain sequence along with its context. Its antigen remains unknown. After re-calling the 5' RACE reads, TCRdb lists one entry per CDR3 protein, DNA absent. The sample totals 400,000 or so distinct CDR3 sequences. CDR1 is MGHRA, CDR2 YSYEKL, per germline. The CDR3 is 16 residues long. This record comes from a study of monozygotic twins with inflammatory bowel disease. Points from the study as a whole: The co-twins with IBD showed lower TCRbeta diversity (inverse Simpson) than their healthy siblings.

The draw for each donor consisted of a single 2.5 ml blood sample. Sequencing used blood. This TCR was recovered from a human donor with ulcerative colitis or Crohn's disease, or a healthy co-twin of an affected twin (not recorded which). The V call is TRBV4-1, the J call TRBJ1-2; TCRdb's D call of TRBD1 is untestable without DNA. The CDR3 sequence is CASSQGTVRPYYGYTF.